The source of this T cell receptor (beta chain) is a study of blood T cell repertoires in COVID-19. Whole-study context: The cDNA or gDNA used as material had been derived from T cells, B-cell-depleted T cells, or PBMCs.

Individuals drawn from around 25 US areas were about 18 to 95 years old. Some clones are missing from TCRdb's copy, which holds only in-frame ones; the method was immunoSEQ multiplex PCR. The sample lists 250,000 to 300,000 clones; approximately 91% were seen once. V dropped 7 bases and J dropped 8 bases, with 14 bases sitting between them. CDR1 and CDR2 (germline): DFQATT, SNEGSKA (reference sequence). CDR3 length equals 11 residues. The sequence was collected from a woman between 35 and 50 years old with acute COVID-19. The chain links TRBV20-1 to TRBJ1-2; D ambiguous. Sequencing input: PBMCs or T cells enriched from blood (not recorded which). The CDR3 region is CSVELGSGYTF. CDR3 coding DNA: TGCAGTGTCGAGCTCGGGTCCGGCTACACCTTC.